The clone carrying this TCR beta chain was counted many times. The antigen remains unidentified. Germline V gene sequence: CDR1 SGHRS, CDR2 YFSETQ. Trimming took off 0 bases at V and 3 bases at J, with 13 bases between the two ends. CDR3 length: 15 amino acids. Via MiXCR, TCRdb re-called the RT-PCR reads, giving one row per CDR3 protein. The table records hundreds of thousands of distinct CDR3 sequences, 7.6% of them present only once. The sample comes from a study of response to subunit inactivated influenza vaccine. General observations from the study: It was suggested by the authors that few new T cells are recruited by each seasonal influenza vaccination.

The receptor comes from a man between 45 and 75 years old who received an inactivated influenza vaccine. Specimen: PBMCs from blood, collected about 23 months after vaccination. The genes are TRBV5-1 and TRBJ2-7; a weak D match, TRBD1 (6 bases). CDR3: CASSLVAGENYEQYF. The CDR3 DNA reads TGCGCCAGCAGCTTGGTTGCAGGGGAGAACTACGAGCAGTACTTC. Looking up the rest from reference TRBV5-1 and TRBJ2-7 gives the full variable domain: KAGVTQTPRYLIKTRGQQVTLSCSPISGHRSVSWYQQTPGQGLQFLFEYFSETQRNKGNFPGRFSGRQFSNSRSEMNVSTLELGDSALYLCASSLVAGENYEQYFGPGTRLTVT.